Listed here are 28 T cell receptor beta chains from one sample, sequenced in a study of T cell changes during pregnancy in multiple sclerosis. Libraries were prepared by immunoSEQ multiplex PCR; TCRdb keeps only in-frame clonotypes and omits some of them. The table has more than 65,000 clones, 90% to 95% seen once. Material: peripheral blood, obtained in the first trimester of pregnancy. The receptor set was obtained from a female donor with multiple sclerosis, enrolled in a pregnancy study.

The chain joins TRBV27 to TRBJ2-1; TRBD2 matches 8 bases. CDR3 length: 14 amino acids. Trimming cost V 5 bases and J 6 bases; bases outside gene matches: 6. The germline V gene has CDR1 MNHEY and CDR2 SMNVEV (reference sequence). CDR3 residues: CASSLLADFNEQFF. The CDR3 region has the DNA TGTGCCAGCAGTCTACTAGCGGACTTCAATGAGCAGTTCTTC.

CDR3 loop: CATSARDRGFSEAFF. DNA of the CDR3: TGTGCCACCAGCGCCCGGGACAGGGGGTTTAGTGAAGCTTTCTTT. This chain links TRBV15 with TRBJ1-1; 11 bases fit TRBD1. The CDR3 has 15 amino acids. The V segment lost 5 bases and the J segment 7 bases; nucleotides outside the gene matches: 9. Germline V gene lookup returns CDR1 LNHNV and CDR2 YYDKDF (reference sequence).

The rearrangement uses TRBV5-4 and TRBJ2-5; 7 bases match TRBD1. CDR1 is SGHNT, CDR2 YYREEE, per germline (reference sequence). This CDR3 region has 16 residues. V dropped 3 bases and J dropped 1; count of bases not matched to a gene: 9. CDR3 in amino acids: CASSWTGPFTQETQYF. The CDR3 DNA reads TGTGCCAGCAGCTGGACAGGACCCTTTACCCAAGAGACCCAGTACTTC.

The J gene is TRBJ1-1, the V gene TRBV7-9, with TRBD1 identical over 7 bases. The CDR3 totals 12 residues. Germline trimming cut 8 bases from V and 6 bases from J; bases unmatched to any gene: 6. Germline V lookup: CDR1 SEHNR, CDR2 FQNEAQ (reference sequence). The CDR3, as DNA: TGTGCCAGCGGTGACAGGGACGCTGAAGCTTTCTTT. It codes for CASGDRDAEAFF. The entire variable domain, with the rest obtained from reference TRBV7-9 and TRBJ1-1, is as follows: DTGVSQNPRHKITKRGQNVTFRCDPISEHNRLYWYRQTLGQGPEFLTYFQNEAQLEKSRLLSDRFSAERPKGSFSTLEIQRTEQGDSAMYLCASGDRDAEAFFGQGTRLTVV.

This sequence joins TRBV14 and TRBJ2-5; 7 positions agree with TRBD2. This CDR3 is 13 amino acids long. The V and J ends lost 4 bases and 5 bases, in that order; junction bases with no gene match: 4. Germline V gene sequence: CDR1 SGHDN, CDR2 FVKESK. CDR3 loop: CASSLAGGETQYF. The CDR3 bases are TGTGCCAGCAGCCTAGCGGGCGGGGAGACCCAGTACTTC.

The V gene is TRBV10-3, the J gene TRBJ1-1; 11 bases align to TRBD1. Trimming removed 6 bases from V and 0 bases from J; junction bases left unmatched: 0. Looked up from germline, CDR1 is ENHRY and CDR2 is SYGVKD. CDR3 size: 14 residues. The CDR3: CAIRGQGVNTEAFF. Here the CDR3 DNA reads TGTGCCATCAGGGGACAGGGGGTGAACACTGAAGCTTTCTTT.

This chain links TRBV19 with TRBJ2-7; 9 bases line up with TRBD1. The CDR3 is 15 residues long. CDR1 and CDR2 from the germline V gene are LNHDA and SQIVND (reference sequence). Unmatched junction bases numbered 8, after V lost 7 bases and J lost 1 base. The CDR3 region has the DNA TGTGCCAGTAAATCCGGGACAGGGATGTCCTACGAGCAGTACTTC. Residues: CASKSGTGMSYEQYF.

This chain links TRBV5-1 with TRBJ1-1; 11 bases map to TRBD1. CDR3 length equals 16 residues. Trimming took 5 bases from V and 4 from J; bases not matched to a gene: 10. Germline V CDR1 and CDR2: SGHRS, YFSETQ. CDR3 in amino acids: CASSSGTGGSGTEAFF. The CDR3 nucleotides read TGCGCCAGCAGTTCGGGGACAGGGGGTTCGGGCACTGAAGCTTTCTTT.

This rearrangement joins TRBV2 to TRBJ1-6; weak D call: TRBD1 (5 bases). The V end lost 7 bases, the J end lost 9 bases, and 16 bases lay between the germline ends. CDR1 and CDR2 (germline): SNHLY, FYNNEI. CDR3 length equals 14 residues. Here the CDR3 reads CASNGGGAGSPLHF. CDR3 DNA sequence: TGTGCCAGCAACGGGGGTGGGGCCGGTTCACCCCTCCACTTT.

V gene TRBV18 combines with J gene TRBJ2-7, with D possibly TRBD2 on 6 matching bases. The V end was cut by 8 bases, the J end by 2 bases, with 10 bases between. The length of the CDR3 is 12 residues. The germline gives CDR1 KGHSH, CDR2 LQKENI. The CDR3 spells CASGASAYEQYF. In DNA form, the CDR3 reads TGTGCCAGCGGGGCTAGCGCCTACGAGCAGTACTTC.

The V call is TRBV7-9, the J call TRBJ1-3, with D perhaps TRBD1 (6 bases). The germline V gene has CDR1 SEHNR and CDR2 FQNEAQ (reference sequence). Between the trimmed V and J ends, which lost 1 base and 2 bases, there was a span of 15 bases. This CDR3 spans 17 amino acids. The CDR3 bases are TGTGCCAGCAGCTTAGATACAGGGTTCGACGCTGGAAACACCATATATTTT. This gives the protein CASSLDTGFDAGNTIYF.

V gene TRBV5-1 combines with J gene TRBJ1-4; a possible D gene is TRBD1 (5 bases). This CDR3 spans 14 amino acids. Germline V gene lookup returns CDR1 SGHRS and CDR2 YFSETQ. V lost 5 bases and J lost 3, with 11 bases in between. The CDR3 loop reads CASRRQGSNEKLFF. CDR3 nucleotide sequence: TGCGCCAGCAGAAGGCAGGGATCTAATGAAAAACTGTTTTTT.

The rearrangement joins TRBV7-3 to TRBJ1-1; possibly TRBD1 for D (5 bases). CDR3 length: 14 residues. V was clipped by 6 bases and J by 6 bases, with 17 bases between them. Germline CDR1 SGHTA, CDR2 FQGTGA. The CDR3 reads CASRSITGISEAFF. The DNA of the CDR3 is TGTGCCAGCAGGTCAATCACAGGCATCTCTGAAGCTTTCTTT.

The chain is built from TRBV5-1 and TRBJ1-1; 7 bases align to TRBD1. CDR1 and CDR2 (germline): SGHRS, YFSETQ. The length of the CDR3 is 14 residues. The junction had 5 bases not matched to a gene; V was cut back by 4 bases and J by 2 bases. The CDR3 region has the DNA TGCGCCAGCAGCAGGGGACAGCTAAACACTGAAGCTTTCTTT. Its protein product is CASSRGQLNTEAFF.

V and J are TRBV5-4 and TRBJ2-5, with 8 bases that match TRBD1. V shed 3 bases and J 5 bases; nucleotides not matched to a gene: 6. Germline assignment: CDR1 SGHNT and CDR2 YYREEE (reference sequence). The CDR3 covers 14 residues. This CDR3 reads CASSSSTGVETQYF. The DNA of the CDR3 is TGTGCCAGCAGCTCCTCGACAGGGGTTGAGACCCAGTACTTC.

This clone has a handful of counts. This chain uses TRBV29-1 with TRBJ1-1; 7 bases align to TRBD1. In germline, CDR1 is SQVTM, CDR2 ANQGSEA. The trim removed 4 bases at V and 4 bases at J, leaving 6 bases unmatched. The CDR3 length is 13 residues. CDR3 nucleotide sequence: TGCAGCGTTGGCTCAGGGGGGATCACTGAAGCTTTCTTT. As protein: CSVGSGGITEAFF. Together with reference TRBV29-1 and TRBJ1-1, the CDR3 gives the full variable domain: SAVISQKPSRDICQRGTSLTIQCQVDSQVTMMFWYRQQPGQSLTLIATANQGSEATYESGFVIDKFPISRPNLTFSTLTVSNMSPEDSSIYLCSVGSGGITEAFFGQGTRLTVV.

The chain has TRBV5-6 and TRBJ2-1, with TRBD2 as a possible D gene (6 bases). Germline assignment: CDR1 SGHDT and CDR2 YYEEEE. Between the trimmed V and J ends, which lost 3 bases and 3 bases, there was a span of 19 bases. This CDR3 contains 17 residues. In nucleotides, the CDR3 is TGTGCCAGCAGCTCTGTTGGTCCTAGCGAGAGCTACAATGAGCAGTTCTTC. It encodes CASSSVGPSESYNEQFF.

This clone was observed a single time. This chain joins TRBV28 and TRBJ1-1, with D tentatively TRBD1 (6 bases). Germline V CDR1 and CDR2: MDHEN, SYDVKM. Trimming left V 2 bases short and J 8 bases short, with 18 bases between. The CDR3 is made up of 15 amino acids. The CDR3 nucleotides are TGTGCCAGCAGTTTAATGGGGGGGCAGGCGGGCGAAGCTTTCTTT. As protein: CASSLMGGQAGEAFF. Together with reference TRBV28 and TRBJ1-1, the CDR3 gives the full variable domain: DVKVTQSSRYLVKRTGEKVFLECVQDMDHENMFWYRQDPGLGLRLIYFSYDVKMKEKGDIPEGYSVSREKKERFSLILESASTNQTSMYLCASSLMGGQAGEAFFGQGTRLTVV.

The chain links TRBV19 to TRBJ2-5; TRBD1 aligns across 8 bases. Per the germline V gene, CDR1 is LNHDA and CDR2 is SQIVND (reference sequence). Trimming cost V 0 bases and J 5 bases; bases outside gene matches: 8. The CDR3 totals 16 residues. The CDR3 nucleotides are TGTGCCAGTAGTATAGATTTTCCAGGGGGCTTGGAGACCCAGTACTTC. This encodes CASSIDFPGGLETQYF.

The chain is built from TRBV6-1 and TRBJ1-1, with 7 bases identical to TRBD1. Trimming at V came to 6 bases and at J to 1 base, leaving 5 bases not matched to a gene. This CDR3 contains 14 residues. Germline V CDR1 and CDR2: MNHNS, SASEGT. Here the CDR3 DNA reads TGTGCCAGCAGAGAGGGGGCTGGGAACACTGAAGCTTTCTTT. It encodes CASREGAGNTEAFF.

J is TRBJ1-2 and V is TRBV6-1, with 7 bases aligning to TRBD1. Germline V gene sequence: CDR1 MNHNS, CDR2 SASEGT. The CDR3 is 13 residues long. The V gene end was trimmed by 6 bases and the J gene end by 3 bases; junction bases not matched to a gene: 4. DNA of the CDR3: TGTGCCAGCAGCCCAACAGGGGACTATGGCTACACCTTC. Protein sequence: CASSPTGDYGYTF.

The chain joins TRBV7-3 to TRBJ2-7, with D maybe TRBD2 (6 bases). V lost 1 base, J lost 3 bases, and 10 bases lay in between. Germline V gene lookup returns CDR1 SGHTA and CDR2 FQGTGA. CDR3 length: 14 amino acids. The CDR3 reads CASSLSSGSYEQYF. As DNA, the CDR3 is TGTGCCAGCAGCTTAAGTTCCGGGAGCTACGAGCAGTACTTC.

The V call is TRBV4-3, the J call TRBJ1-5; D is unresolved. This CDR3 contains 13 residues. The germline V gene encodes CDR1 LGHNA and CDR2 YSLEER. Trimming left V 0 bases short and J 7 bases short, with 7 bases between. The CDR3 sequence: CASSQDVLQPQHF. The CDR3 coding sequence is TGCGCCAGCAGCCAAGATGTACTGCAGCCCCAGCATTTT.

The chain joins TRBV7-8 to TRBJ2-1, with 9 bases that match TRBD1. V trimming: 2 bases; J trimming: 8 bases; junction bases outside the gene matches: 13. The CDR3 is 17 residues long. Germline V gives CDR1 SGHVS, CDR2 FQNEAQ. The CDR3 DNA sequence: TGTGCCAGCAGCTTAAGGGGGGCGGGACAGGGTATGGATGAGCAGTTCTTC. It codes for CASSLRGAGQGMDEQFF.

This clone is a singleton in its sample. The chain is built from TRBV6-5 and TRBJ2-7; TRBD1 might be the D (6 bases). The length of the CDR3 is 14 residues. V lost 7 bases, J lost 0 bases, and 13 bases lay in between. Germline CDR1 is MNHEY and CDR2 is SVGAGI. The DNA for the CDR3 is TGTGCCAGCATCCGGACAGTGAACTCCTACGAGCAGTACTTC. Its translation is CASIRTVNSYEQYF.

The chain carries TRBV6-6 and TRBJ2-7, with 10 positions matching TRBD1. V lost 6 bases and J lost 7; bases outside the gene matches: 15. This CDR3 spans 16 amino acids. In germline, CDR1 is MNHNY, CDR2 SVGAGI (reference sequence). The CDR3 DNA sequence: TGTGCCAGCAGCAAACTCCGAGGACAGGGGGTAGGGGAGCAGTACTTC. This codes for CASSKLRGQGVGEQYF.

This clone appeared a few times. V usage is TRBV6-6 and J usage is TRBJ1-1; 8 positions agree with TRBD1. Germline-derived CDR1 and CDR2 are MNHNY and SVGAGI (reference sequence). CDR3 length equals 13 residues. V was pared by 8 bases and J by 8 bases, with 10 bases of the junction left unmatched. The CDR3 sequence: CASGGGTGVEAFF. CDR3 DNA: TGTGCCAGCGGCGGAGGGACAGGAGTCGAAGCTTTCTTT.

The chain uses TRBV15 and TRBJ1-2; 7 bases agree with TRBD1. The CDR3 length is 14 residues. CDR1 and CDR2 from the germline V gene are LNHNV and YYDKDF (reference sequence). Trimming cost V 3 bases and J 4 bases; bases outside gene matches: 5. In DNA form, the CDR3 reads TGTGCCACCAGCAGCTACAGGGGCCCCTATGGCTACACCTTC. Protein sequence: CATSSYRGPYGYTF.